Listed below are T cell receptor beta chains from one sample, sequenced in a study of Ad26.COV2.S vaccination and SARS-CoV-2 variants. Sequencing used immunoSEQ multiplex PCR; TCRdb keeps in-frame clones, though not all of them. This sample has roughly 420,000 clones, with approximately 92% found just once. The source material was peripheral blood, sampled in a trial of Ad26.COV2.S vaccine versus placebo. The receptors shown here come from a person aged 18-60 years who received the Ad26.COV2.S COVID-19 vaccine or a placebo. Both conserved end residues are part of each CDR3. A D gene is named only where the DNA matches it firmly. Only part of the rows carry a size: once, few, many, or a class if the clone is expanded.

clone size	D gene	V gene	J gene	CDR3 DNA	CDR3 protein
.	.	TRBV7-3	TRBJ2-2	TGTGCCAGCAGCTTTTCTGGGATCGGCACCGGGGAGCTGTTTTTT	CASSFSGIGTGELFF
.	.	TRBV6-1	TRBJ1-1	TGTGCCAGCAGTGAAGCGCACAGGGTAGTGACTGAAGCTTTCTTT	CASSEAHRVVTEAFF
few	.	TRBV6-1	TRBJ1-6	TGTGCCAGCAGTGAAGCGGGCCCGGAGAATGGACCCCTCCACTTT	CASSEAGPENGPLHF
.	.	TRBV7-9	TRBJ1-2	TGTGCCAGCAGCTTAGCGGTTGACCTCGGCAGGTTAAACTATGGCTACACCTTC	CASSLAVDLGRLNYGYTF
.	.	TRBV21-1	TRBJ1-5	TGTGCCAGCAGCAAAGGGGGTCCCGGGCCCCAGCATTTT	CASSKGGPGPQHF
.	.	TRBV4-3	TRBJ1-4	TGCGCCAGCAGCCTTACTCCAGGGTTAGCTAATGAAAAACTGTTTTTT	CASSLTPGLANEKLFF
.	.	TRBV27	TRBJ1-2	TGTGCCAGCAGTTTAAATGGCGTTCCGGACTATGGCTACACCTTC	CASSLNGVPDYGYTF
.	TRBD1	TRBV9	TRBJ1-1	TGTGCCAGCAGCACCGGGACAGGGGACACTGAAGCTTTCTTT	CASSTGTGDTEAFF
.	.	TRBV29-1	TRBJ2-2	TGCAGCGTTCAGGGGTCCGGGGAGCTGTTTTTT	CSVQGSGELFF
.	.	TRBV15	TRBJ1-2	TGTGCCACCAGCAGAGATCGGAACAGCTATGGCTACACCTTC	CATSRDRNSYGYTF
.	TRBD2	TRBV6-4	TRBJ2-3	TGTGCCAGCAGTCAAACTAGCGGGGGGAGCACAGATACGCAGTATTTT	CASSQTSGGSTDTQYF
.	.	TRBV2	TRBJ2-3	TGTGCCAGCACCGTAGGGGGTACGCAGTATTTT	CASTVGGTQYF
.	TRBD2	TRBV5-1	TRBJ2-3	TGCGCCAGCAGCTTGGCCGGGACTAGCGTCACAGATACGCAGTATTTT	CASSLAGTSVTDTQYF
.	.	TRBV9	TRBJ2-1	TGTGCCAGCAGCACGGAGCCGGGGGGCTATGTGGGTGAGCAGTTCTTC	CASSTEPGGYVGEQFF
.	.	TRBV9	TRBJ1-6	TGTGCCAGCAGCGGCCCTAGGGGCAAATACCCTAATTCACCCCTCCACTTT	CASSGPRGKYPNSPLHF
.	.	TRBV27	TRBJ2-1	TGTGCCAGCAGTTCGGACTCCGCTTACAATGAGCAGTTCTTC	CASSSDSAYNEQFF
.	.	TRBV2	TRBJ2-5	TGTGCCAGCAGTCTTAAGGCAGGGCACCAGTACTTC	CASSLKAGHQYF
.	.	TRBV4-1	TRBJ2-1	TGCGCCAGCAGCCAAGATCCCGGACTACCGGCCTTCAGTGAGCAGTTCTTC	CASSQDPGLPAFSEQFF
.	TRBD1	TRBV6-2/TRBV6-3	TRBJ1-5	TGTGCCAGCAGTTACTTCGGACAGGGCAATCAGCCCCAGCATTTT	CASSYFGQGNQPQHF
.	TRBD1	TRBV29-1	TRBJ1-1	TGCAGCGTTGGAAGGGGGCCTGGCAGGTCTGAAGCTTTCTTT	CSVGRGPGRSEAFF
.	.	TRBV9	TRBJ2-1	TGTGCCAGCAGCCCGACGAGGGTCCCCAACAATGAGCAGTTCTTC	CASSPTRVPNNEQFF
once	.	TRBV6-5	TRBJ2-3	TGTGCCAGCAGTTATGGTTCCGAAACAGATACGCAGTATTTT	CASSYGSETDTQYF
.	.	TRBV10-3	TRBJ1-2	TGTGCCATCAGTGAGCCCCTCGATCCCAGAGTTGAAGGCTACACCTTC	CAISEPLDPRVEGYTF
.	.	TRBV10-1	TRBJ1-2	TGCGCCAGCAGTCTATTCAAAACCAGAAAAACTAACTATGGCTACACCTTC	CASSLFKTRKTNYGYTF
.	.	TRBV11-1	TRBJ1-2	TGTGCCAGCAGCTCATACACCGGCTACACCTTC	CASSSYTGYTF
.	.	TRBV28	TRBJ1-2	TGTGCCAGCAGCTTCGGGTGGGGACATGGCTACACCTTC	CASSFGWGHGYTF
.	TRBD1	TRBV28	TRBJ2-1	TGTGCCAGCAGGTCGCCGCCGGGACAGGGTAGGAATGAGCAGTTCTTC	CASRSPPGQGRNEQFF
.	.	TRBV4-3	TRBJ2-5	TGCGCCAGCAGCCAAGGTCCCGGGTCTTGGAGCGGGCTTCAAGAGACCCAGTACTTC	CASSQGPGSWSGLQETQYF
.	.	TRBV9	TRBJ2-3	TGTGCCAGCTTGTGGCGGTTGCGGACAGATACGCAGTATTTT	CASLWRLRTDTQYF
.	.	TRBV7-2	TRBJ2-3	TGTGCCAGCAGCCTCCCCACTCCCCCAGATACGCAGTATTTT	CASSLPTPPDTQYF
.	TRBD1	TRBV28	TRBJ1-5	TGTGCCAGCATTGAGGGGGCCGCGGCGGATAACAATCAGCCCCAGCATTTT	CASIEGAAADNNQPQHF
.	TRBD1	TRBV6-5	TRBJ1-5	TGTGCCAGCAGAACCCAGGGGGCCGGGCAGCCCCAGCATTTT	CASRTQGAGQPQHF
.	.	TRBV28	TRBJ2-7	TGTGCCAGCGCGTTAGGGGGGGGGACCGAGCAGTACTTC	CASALGGGTEQYF
.	.	TRBV5-4	TRBJ2-3	TGTGCCAGCAGCTTCCAGGGAAACACAGATACGCAGTATTTT	CASSFQGNTDTQYF
.	.	TRBV21-1	TRBJ2-1	TGTGCCAGCAGAATCAGGGGGCCCAATGAGCAGTTCTTC	CASRIRGPNEQFF
.	.	TRBV6-1	TRBJ2-1	TGTGCCAGCACCAACTTAGGGGTAGGTTACAATGAGCAGTTCTTC	CASTNLGVGYNEQFF
few	TRBD2	TRBV5-1	TRBJ2-3	TGCGCCAGCAGCTTCCTAGCGGGCACAGATACGCAGTATTTT	CASSFLAGTDTQYF
.	TRBD1	TRBV6-5	TRBJ1-6	TGTGCCAGCACCGGGACAGGTCCTAATTCACCCCTCCACTTT	CASTGTGPNSPLHF
.	TRBD1	TRBV28	TRBJ1-1	TGTGCCAGCAGTTGGACAGGGGGCGCAGGGTCTGAAGCTTTCTTT	CASSWTGGAGSEAFF
.	TRBD2	TRBV15	TRBJ2-2	TGTGCCACCAGACCTTACTCCCGGACTAGTCCCGGGGAGCTGTTTTTT	CATRPYSRTSPGELFF
once	TRBD2	TRBV13	TRBJ2-3	TGTGCCAGCAGCGTCCGACTAGCGGGAGACACAGATACGCAGTATTTT	CASSVRLAGDTDTQYF
.	.	TRBV5-8	TRBJ1-4	TGTGCCAGCAGCTCAGGCAGGAGGGTAGAAAAACTGTTTTTT	CASSSGRRVEKLFF
.	.	TRBV30	TRBJ1-2	TGTGCCCAGTCTCCCCTTAACTATGGCTACACCTTC	CAQSPLNYGYTF
.	.	TRBV24-1	TRBJ2-3	TGTGCCACCAGTGATGTCACTAGGACAGATACGCAGTATTTT	CATSDVTRTDTQYF
.	TRBD1	TRBV27	TRBJ1-2	TGTGCCAGCAGTCCCTACTTTCCCGGGACAGGGGGTTATGGCTACACCTTC	CASSPYFPGTGGYGYTF
once	TRBD2	TRBV2	TRBJ2-7	TGTGCCAGTGGGACTAGCGGGGCACTGACCTACGAGCAGTACTTC	CASGTSGALTYEQYF
once	.	TRBV3-1/TRBV3-2	TRBJ1-6	TGTGCCAGCAGCCCTGGGGGGGGGAGTTCACCCCTCCACTTT	CASSPGGGSSPLHF
.	TRBD1	TRBV27	TRBJ1-2	TGTGCCAGCAGCCGAAGACAGGGCGGCTATGGCTACACCTTC	CASSRRQGGYGYTF
once	.	TRBV2	TRBJ2-7	TGTGCCAGCAGTGAAGGGGGATACGAGCAGTACTTC	CASSEGGYEQYF
.	.	TRBV7-3	TRBJ1-1	TGTGCCAGCAGCCCTATACGACAGCTAAAGAACACTGAAGCTTTCTTT	CASSPIRQLKNTEAFF
.	.	TRBV11-3	TRBJ1-2	TGTGCCAGCAGCGTCAGGGGCGCTAACTATGGCTACACCTTC	CASSVRGANYGYTF
.	.	TRBV6-2/TRBV6-3	TRBJ1-5	TGTGCCAGCGGTTTCGGTCGCCATCAGCCCCAGCATTTT	CASGFGRHQPQHF
.	TRBD1	TRBV6-5	TRBJ2-7	TGTGCCAGCCGTAGTCCAGGGGGTTCCGAGCAGTACTTC	CASRSPGGSEQYF
.	TRBD2	TRBV13	TRBJ2-1	TGTGCCAGCAGCCCCTACCTCGGGATGGGGACTAGCGGGCTTTTGGAGCCCGGGCAGTTCTTC	CASSPYLGMGTSGLLEPGQFF
.	TRBD1	TRBV12-5	TRBJ1-2	TGTGCTAGTGGTTTGGGACAGGGGGGCGGCTACACCTTC	CASGLGQGGGYTF